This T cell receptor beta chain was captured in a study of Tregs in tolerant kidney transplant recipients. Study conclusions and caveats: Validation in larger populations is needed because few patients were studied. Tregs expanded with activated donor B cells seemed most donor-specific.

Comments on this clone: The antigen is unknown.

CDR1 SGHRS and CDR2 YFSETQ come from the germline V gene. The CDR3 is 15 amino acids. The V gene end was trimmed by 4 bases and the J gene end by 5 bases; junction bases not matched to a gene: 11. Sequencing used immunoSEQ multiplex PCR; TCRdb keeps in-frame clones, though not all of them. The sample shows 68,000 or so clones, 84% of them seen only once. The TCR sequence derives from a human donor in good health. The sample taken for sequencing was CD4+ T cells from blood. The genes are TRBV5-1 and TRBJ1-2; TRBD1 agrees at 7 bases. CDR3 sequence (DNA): TGCGCCAGCAGCGTTGGCCGGACAGGAGGTTATGGCTACACCTTC. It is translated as CASSVGRTGGYGYTF.